Detailed here is one TCR beta chain. This sample was taken from a study of blood T cell repertoires in COVID-19. Study at large: From the United States, Italy and Spain came samples of acute and convalescent COVID-19. T cells, B-cell-depleted T cells, or PBMCs supplied cDNA or gDNA.

CDR1 MDHEN and CDR2 SYDVKM come from the germline V gene. V gave up 8 bases and J gave up 0 bases; unmatched junction bases: 13. This CDR3 is built from 17 residues. The authors' processing: Amplification of reference gene primers was used by the study to estimate nucleated cell counts. Clones were read by immunoSEQ multiplex PCR, and TCRdb kept only the in-frame ones, dropping some. V, J and clone size were drawn from that table, and D and trimming were deduced from the DNA. The sample lists over 45,000 clones; over 70% were seen once. V usage is TRBV28 and J usage is TRBJ1-3, with 7 bases lining up with TRBD1. Sequencing was carried out using peripheral blood. The source is a man between 65 and 80 years old with acute or convalescent COVID-19. CDR3 amino acids: CASSPAGQSGSGNTIYF. CDR3 coding DNA: TGTGCCAGCTCCCCGGCGGGACAGAGCGGCTCTGGAAACACCATATATTTT.